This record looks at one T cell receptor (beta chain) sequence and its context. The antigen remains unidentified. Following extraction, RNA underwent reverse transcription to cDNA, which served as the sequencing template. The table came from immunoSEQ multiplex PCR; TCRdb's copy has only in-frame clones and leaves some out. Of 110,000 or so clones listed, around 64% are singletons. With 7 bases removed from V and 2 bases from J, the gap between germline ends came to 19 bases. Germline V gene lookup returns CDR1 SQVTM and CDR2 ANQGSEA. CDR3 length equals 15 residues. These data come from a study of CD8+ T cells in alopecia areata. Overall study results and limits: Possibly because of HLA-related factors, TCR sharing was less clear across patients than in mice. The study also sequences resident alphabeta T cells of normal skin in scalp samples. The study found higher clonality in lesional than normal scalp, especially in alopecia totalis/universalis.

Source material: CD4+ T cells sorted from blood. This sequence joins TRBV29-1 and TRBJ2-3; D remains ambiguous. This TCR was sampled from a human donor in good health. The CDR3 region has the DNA TGCAGCGCTCCGGACCGGAGTCGCCACACAGATACGCAGTATTTT. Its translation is CSAPDRSRHTDTQYF.